This note documents a single TCR beta chain sequence. Its antigen is as yet unknown. Other DNA sequences in the same sample also yield this CDR3. The PCR employed 60 Vbeta primers together with 13 Jbeta primers. The table came from immunoSEQ multiplex PCR; TCRdb's copy has only in-frame clones and leaves some out. The data hold about 190,000 clones, with roughly four fifths observed a single time. CDR3 length: 13 residues. Trimming cost V 7 bases and J 2 bases; bases outside gene matches: 2. CDR1 is LNHDA and CDR2 is SQIVND in the germline V gene (reference sequence). The data originate from a study of cytomegalovirus exposure and HLA in healthy donors. Study-level findings and limits: Further analysis was carried out later, and it showed several of the most significant clusters appearing linked to common viral pathogens. Among TCR beta chains of equal frequency, HLA-associated ones were more clonally expanded in a later analysis.

The source material was PBMCs. This sequence was found in a woman under 40 in good health and CMV-seropositive. The V and J genes are TRBV19 and TRBJ1-1; 9 bases line up with TRBD1. The CDR3 loop is CASTTGGNTEAFF. In nucleotides, the CDR3 is TGTGCCAGTACAACAGGGGGCAACACTGAAGCTTTCTTT. Variable domain in full (rest from reference TRBV19 and TRBJ1-1): DGGITQSPKYLFRKEGQNVTLSCEQNLNHDAMYWYRQDPGQGLRLIYYSQIVNDFQKGDIAEGYSVSREKKESFPLTVTSAQKNPTAFYLCASTTGGNTEAFFGQGTRLTVV.